A selection of T cell receptor beta chains follows, all from one sample in a study of identical twins. TCRdb used MiXCR to reprocess the 5' RACE reads, holding one entry per CDR3 protein. Seen here are about 890,000 distinct CDR3 sequences, 10% to 15% observed once, and the top ten hold around 1.5%. These data were also filed under a second study, of yellow fever vaccine responses in identical twins.

The specimen was PBMCs. Receptor source: a woman aged 18-30 years in good health. Each CDR3 is given with its conserved first and last residue. D genes are given only for firm matches. Some rows mark clone size as missing; the rest say once, few, many or name a class of expanded clone.

-	few	TRBV29-1	TRBJ2-1	TGCAGCGTTGAGGGTGGGAGGAGCTCCTACAATGAGCAGTTCTTC	CSVEGGRSSYNEQFF
TRBD2	many	TRBV27	TRBJ2-1	TGTGCCAGCAGTTTATCGGGGCGGGGGGAAAACAATGAGCAGTTCTTC	CASSLSGRGENNEQFF
-	few	TRBV12-3/TRBV12-4	TRBJ1-4	TGTGCCAGCAGACGAGACACGGAAGAAAAACTGTTTTTT	CASRRDTEEKLFF
-	few	TRBV4-1	TRBJ2-5	TGCGCCAGCAGCCAAAGGAACGCGGGACAAGAGACCCAGTACTTC	CASSQRNAGQETQYF
TRBD2	few	TRBV28	TRBJ2-7	TGTGCCAGCAGGGATCCGGGACTAGCGGGAGTTGGGCGGGACTTC	CASRDPGLAGVGRDF
-	-	TRBV27	TRBJ1-2	TGTGCCACCAAGGGTGGAGGGTATGGCTACACCTTC	CATKGGGYGYTF
-	many	TRBV24-1	TRBJ2-1	TGTGCCACCAGTGATTCGAGGGGACAGTTCTTC	CATSDSRGQFF
-	-	TRBV10-3	TRBJ2-7	TGTGCCATCAGTGTCGGCGGGCCAGCCTACGAGCAGTACTTC	CAISVGGPAYEQYF
TRBD1	-	TRBV18	TRBJ2-7	TGTGCCAGCTCGACAATGGGACAGGAGAACTACGAGCAGTACTTC	CASSTMGQENYEQYF
-	-	TRBV29-1	TRBJ2-5	TGCAGCGTTGGGGGGATCTATAAGATCGGTAAAGAGACCCAGTACTTC	CSVGGIYKIGKETQYF
-	-	TRBV12-3/TRBV12-4	TRBJ1-5	TGTGCCAGCACCTTCGGGAATCAGCCCCAGCATTTT	CASTFGNQPQHF
TRBD2	-	TRBV29-1	TRBJ2-2	TGCAGCGTTGAAGACCTAGCGGGGGACAACACCGGGGAGCTGTTTTTT	CSVEDLAGDNTGELFF
-	-	TRBV5-1	TRBJ2-5	TGCGCCAGCAGCTTGCCGCCTAACGGGCCAAAAGAGACCCAGTACTTC	CASSLPPNGPKETQYF
-	-	TRBV4-1	TRBJ2-7	TGCGCCAGCAGCCAAGAGACAGGGAGGGCAGGCTCCTACGAGCAGTACTTC	CASSQETGRAGSYEQYF
TRBD2	-	TRBV7-7	TRBJ2-3	TGTGCCAGCAGCCTACTAGCGGGGCCAGGGAATACGCAGTATTTT	CASSLLAGPGNTQYF
-	-	TRBV9	TRBJ2-7	TGTGCCAGCAGCTCCCAAGCAGGGTCCTACGAGCAGTACTTC	CASSSQAGSYEQYF